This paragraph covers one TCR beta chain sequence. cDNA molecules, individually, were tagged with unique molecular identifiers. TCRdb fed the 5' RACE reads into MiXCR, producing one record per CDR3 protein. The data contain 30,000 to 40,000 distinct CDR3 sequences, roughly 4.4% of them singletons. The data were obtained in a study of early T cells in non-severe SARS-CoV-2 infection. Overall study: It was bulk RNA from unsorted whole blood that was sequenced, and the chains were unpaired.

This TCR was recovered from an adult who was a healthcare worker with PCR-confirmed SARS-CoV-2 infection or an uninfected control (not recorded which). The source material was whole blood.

CDR3 protein: CASSHRGRTGELFF. DNA of the CDR3: TGTGCCAGCAGCCACCGGGGCCGAACCGGGGAGCTGTTTTTT. This chain joins TRBV3-1 and TRBJ2-2; D is possibly TRBD1 or TRBD2 (5 bases each). CDR1 and CDR2 (germline): LGHDT, YNNKEL (reference sequence). This CDR3 is 14 amino acids long. Trimming left V 3 bases short and J 5 bases short, with 10 bases between.